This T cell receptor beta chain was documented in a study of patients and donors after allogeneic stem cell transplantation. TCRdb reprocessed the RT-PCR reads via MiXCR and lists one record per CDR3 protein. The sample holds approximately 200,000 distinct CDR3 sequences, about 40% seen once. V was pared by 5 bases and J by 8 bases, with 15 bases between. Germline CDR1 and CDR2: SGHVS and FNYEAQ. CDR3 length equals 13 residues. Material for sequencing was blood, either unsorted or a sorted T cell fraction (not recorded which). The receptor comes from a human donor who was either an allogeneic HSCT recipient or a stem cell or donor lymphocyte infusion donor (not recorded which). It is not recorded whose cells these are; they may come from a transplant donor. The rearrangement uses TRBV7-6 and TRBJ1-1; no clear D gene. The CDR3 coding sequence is TGTGCCAGCAGCCCCTCAGCCGGGTGGGAAGCTTTCTTT. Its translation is CASSPSAGWEAFF.